The clone carrying this T cell receptor beta chain has at least ten counts. The data were taken from a study of T-cell reconstitution after alpha-beta-depleted transplantation in children. Unique molecular identifiers tagged the TCRbeta library. TCRdb re-derived calls from the PCR reads in MiXCR, one entry per CDR3 protein. This table has 70,000 to 100,000 distinct CDR3 sequences, 12% appearing once. This CDR3 comprises 18 residues. The germline CDR1 and CDR2 sequences are MDHEN and SYDVKM. The V end lost 1 base, the J end lost 7 bases, and 23 bases lay between the germline ends. The rearrangement links TRBV28 to TRBJ2-1, with a weak D call TRBD2 (5 bases). This clonotype originated in a human donor who donated a stem cell graft to a child with inherited bone marrow failure. Here the sequenced sample was PBMCs from the stem cell graft donor, taken from the stem cell graft. CDR3: CASSLLGWRTALGNEQFF. The DNA of the CDR3 is TGTGCCAGCAGTTTATTAGGCTGGAGGACGGCGCTGGGTAATGAGCAGTTCTTC.